The entry that follows covers one T cell receptor (beta chain) sequence. The treatment denotes: around 19 received Ad26.COV2.S at low or high dose, single or two shots; roughly five received placebo; per-sample allocation not given. Following the first vaccine or placebo injection, samples were taken on day 63. TCRdb keeps only in-frame clones here, not all; method: immunoSEQ multiplex PCR. The repertoire holds about 420,000 clones, with 85% to 90% as singletons. These data originate in a study of Ad26.COV2.S vaccination and SARS-CoV-2 variants. The CDR3 sequence is 13 residues long. Germline CDR1 is SGHDT and CDR2 is YYEEEE. Trimming took off 0 bases at V and 6 bases at J, with 9 bases between the two ends.

The sample was peripheral blood, taken in a trial of Ad26.COV2.S vaccine versus placebo. This sequence joins TRBV5-6 and TRBJ1-1; D perhaps matches TRBD1 (5 bases). This clonotype was sampled from a person between 18 and 59 years old who received the Ad26.COV2.S COVID-19 vaccine or a placebo. The CDR3 DNA follows: TGTGCCAGCAGCTTGGCAGGGAGGGCTGAAGCTTTCTTT. This sequence encodes CASSLAGRAEAFF.